What follows are 14 T cell receptor beta chains derived from one specimen sequenced in a study of blood T cell repertoires in COVID-19. Clones were read by immunoSEQ multiplex PCR, and TCRdb kept only the in-frame ones, dropping some. This repertoire shows under 65,000 clones, 91% found once; its top ten account for 8.6%. Sequencing used peripheral blood. These receptors came from a human donor in a cohort sampled during active COVID-19.

In its sample, this clone was seen a few times. The CDR3 region is CARQGVLSSTDTQYF. The CDR3 bases are TGTGCCCGCCAGGGGGTCCTCTCTAGCACAGATACGCAGTATTTT. The V and J genes are TRBV27 and TRBJ2-3; 7 bases are a match to TRBD1. CDR3 size: 15 residues. Trimming at V came to 11 bases and at J to 0 bases, leaving 11 bases not matched to a gene. CDR1 and CDR2 from the germline V gene are MNHEY and SMNVEV (reference sequence).

The chain links TRBV28 to TRBJ1-2; 8 bases are shared with TRBD1. The V gene's germline CDR1 is MDHEN and CDR2 SYDVKM. This CDR3 has 13 residues. V lost 6 bases, J lost 6 bases, and 6 bases stayed unmatched. DNA for the CDR3: TGTGCCAGCAGCGGCGGGACAGGCAATGGCTACACCTTC. This translates into CASSGGTGNGYTF.

This chain's CDR3 is CASSHGLAGPSGELFF. In nucleotides, the CDR3 is TGTGCCAGCAGCCACGGACTAGCGGGGCCCTCCGGGGAGCTGTTTTTT. The rearrangement links TRBV3-1 (or the pseudogene TRBV3-2) to TRBJ2-2, with TRBD2 matching over 12 bases. Germline CDR1 is LGHDT and CDR2 is YNNKEL (reference sequence). This CDR3 is 16 amino acids long. Unmatched junction bases numbered 5, after V lost 3 bases and J lost 6 bases.

This chain joins TRBV15 and TRBJ1-2; D may be TRBD1 (6 bases). The CDR3 sequence is 15 residues long. The V end lost 0 bases, the J end lost 4 bases, and 12 bases lay between the germline ends. Germline loops: CDR1 LNHNV, CDR2 YYDKDF (reference sequence). CDR3 sequence: CATSREGATAYGYTF. CDR3 bases: TGTGCCACCAGCAGAGAGGGGGCTACCGCCTATGGCTACACCTTC.

The chain has TRBV30 and TRBJ2-3, with D possibly matching TRBD1 (6 bases). The V end lost 0 bases, the J end lost 12 bases, and 13 bases lay between the germline ends. The length of the CDR3 is 12 residues. CDR1 and CDR2 (germline): GTSNPN, SVGIG (reference sequence). The CDR3 spells CAWSVRGIPQYF. The CDR3, as DNA: TGTGCCTGGAGTGTAAGGGGGATACCTCAGTATTTT.

There are a few counts of this clone. The chain carries TRBV7-9 and TRBJ2-3; TRBD2 might be the D (6 bases). The length of the CDR3 is 14 residues. Trimming left V 1 base short and J 6 bases short, with 11 bases between. Germline lookup yields CDR1 SEHNR and CDR2 FQNEAQ (reference sequence). The CDR3 nucleotides read TGTGCCAGCAGCTTAGTTGGGGGGTTGGATACGCAGTATTTT. Translation: CASSLVGGLDTQYF.

The V and J genes are TRBV6-2 or TRBV6-3 and TRBJ1-4; D not certain. Trimming shortened V by 4 bases and J by 7 bases, and 16 bases separated the two germline ends. The CDR3 is 15 amino acids. The germline gives CDR1 MNHEY, CDR2 SVGEGT. The CDR3 spells CASSSIPGELEKLFF. CDR3 nucleotides: TGTGCCAGCAGTTCAATACCGGGAGAACTTGAAAAACTGTTTTTT.

V is TRBV6-1 and J is TRBJ1-3, with a weak D call TRBD1 (6 bases). CDR3 length: 17 amino acids. Germline V gives CDR1 MNHNS, CDR2 SASEGT. With 4 bases removed from V and 4 bases from J, the gap between germline ends came to 20 bases. Here the CDR3 DNA reads TGTGCCAGCAGTGGGGCCCTCAAGGGGGTGAAAGGAAACACCATATATTTT. It yields the protein CASSGALKGVKGNTIYF.

Written as DNA, the CDR3 is TGTGCCAGCAGTTACCGGTGGGAGTTGGGCAATCAGCCCCAGCATTTT. Amino acids: CASSYRWELGNQPQHF. The chain has TRBV6-6 and TRBJ1-5; D gene unclear. V shed 2 bases and J shed 2 bases, with 13 bases lying between them. In germline, CDR1 is MNHNY, CDR2 SVGAGI (reference sequence). The CDR3 contains 16 residues.

The rearrangement joins TRBV27 to TRBJ2-7, with 10 bases fitting TRBD1. This CDR3 region has 17 residues. Germline V gene data show CDR1 as MNHEY and CDR2 as SMNVEV (reference sequence). The V segment lost 6 bases and the J segment 0 bases; nucleotides outside the gene matches: 11. The DNA of the CDR3 is TGTGCCAGCAGACCGGGACAGGGGTACCTGAGCTCCTACGAGCAGTACTTC. Translated: CASRPGQGYLSSYEQYF.

This sequence joins TRBV15 and TRBJ1-5, with D uncertain. The CDR3 totals 15 residues. V lost 0 bases and J 7 bases, leaving 13 bases between the germline ends. Germline V gene lookup returns CDR1 LNHNV and CDR2 YYDKDF (reference sequence). The CDR3 DNA is TGTGCCACCAGCAGAGATGGGGAGGGTGGGCAGCCCCAGCATTTT. As protein: CATSRDGEGGQPQHF.

The chain is built from TRBV10-3 and TRBJ1-2; 7 bases align to TRBD1. V gave up 3 bases and J gave up 6 bases; unmatched junction bases: 1. CDR3 size: 12 residues. The germline gives CDR1 ENHRY, CDR2 SYGVKD. The DNA for the CDR3 is TGTGCCATCAGTGACAGGGGGGATGGCTACACCTTC. Protein product: CAISDRGDGYTF.

In its sample, this clone was seen once. The V gene is TRBV5-5, the J gene TRBJ2-3; weak D call: TRBD2 (5 bases). The CDR3 extends over 17 amino acids. In germline, CDR1 is SGHKS, CDR2 YYEKEE (reference sequence). V gave up 1 base and J gave up 10 bases, with 25 bases separating them. The CDR3 loop reads CASSLQGVAPTSLAQYF. The CDR3 bases are TGTGCCAGCAGCTTGCAAGGAGTAGCCCCCACTAGTCTCGCGCAGTATTTT.

The rearrangement uses TRBV19 and TRBJ1-1; tentatively, D is TRBD1 (6 bases). This CDR3 spans 14 amino acids. CDR1 is LNHDA and CDR2 is SQIVND in the germline V gene (reference sequence). The V end lost 4 bases, the J end lost 7 bases, and 16 bases lay between the germline ends. This CDR3 is CASSNQGSLLEAFF. For the CDR3, the DNA is TGTGCCAGTAGTAACCAGGGGAGTTTACTTGAAGCTTTCTTT.